A selection of T cell receptor beta chains follows, all from one sample in a study of technical replicates of blood from a few donors. The data were produced by immunoSEQ multiplex PCR, yet TCRdb's version contains in-frame clones alone and is incomplete. Among 95,000 or so clones, about 95% were seen once, and the ten largest hold 0.34%. Sequencing was done on a sample of T cells isolated from PBMCs. These receptors were obtained from a human donor in good health. The CDR3 runs from the conserved cysteine through the conserved F or W. Fields, in order: clone size, D gene, V gene, J gene, CDR3 DNA, CDR3 protein. The D gene is left open where the match is weak. For some rows the clone size is stated as once, few or many, or as a class when expanded; others skip it.

>once|-|TRBV9|TRBJ2-3
TGTGCCAGCAGCCCCCATTCGGGCACAGATACGCAGTATTTT
CASSPHSGTDTQYF
>-|-|TRBV27|TRBJ2-4
TGTGCCAGCAGTTTTTTCCCCTTAGCCAAAAACATTCAGTACTTC
CASSFFPLAKNIQYF
>-|-|TRBV5-5|TRBJ1-4
TGTGCCAGCAGCCAGGGTTGGACTAATGAAAAACTGTTTTTT
CASSQGWTNEKLFF
>once|-|TRBV6-5|TRBJ2-7
TGTGCCAGCGCAAGAAGGGGGACCCACTACGAGCAGTACTTC
CASARRGTHYEQYF
>-|-|TRBV9|TRBJ2-1
TGTGCCAGCAGCCCTACAGGCTATTTCAATGAGCAGTTCTTC
CASSPTGYFNEQFF
>-|-|TRBV4-1|TRBJ1-1
TGCGCCAGCAGCCAAGAGGGGGGACTAAAGAACACTGAAGCTTTCTTT
CASSQEGGLKNTEAFF
>-|TRBD1|TRBV9|TRBJ2-1
TGTGCCAGCAGCCCGACAGGGGACGACTACAATGAGCAGTTCTTC
CASSPTGDDYNEQFF
>once|TRBD1|TRBV30|TRBJ1-5
TGTGCCTGGAGTGCCGGGACAGATCAGCCCCAGCATTTT
CAWSAGTDQPQHF
>-|-|TRBV14|TRBJ2-7
TGTGCCAGCAGCCGTGGTCCGGGGAACGAGCAGTACTTC
CASSRGPGNEQYF
>-|-|TRBV25-1|TRBJ2-1
TGTGCCAGTACTAGCCACCATCCATACAATGAGCAGTTCTTC
CASTSHHPYNEQFF
>once|-|TRBV27|TRBJ2-7
TGTGCCAGCAGTTTGGGGGCTTCCTACGAGCAGTACTTC
CASSLGASYEQYF
>-|-|TRBV6-1|TRBJ1-1
TGTGCCAGCAGGATCGGAGGCACTGAAGCTTTCTTT
CASRIGGTEAFF
>-|TRBD1|TRBV5-4|TRBJ1-2
TGTGCCAGCAGCCTCAGGGGGGAATGGGGTGGATATGGCTACACCTTC
CASSLRGEWGGYGYTF
>-|-|TRBV28|TRBJ1-2
TGTGCCCATTACCCCGGGGAGGGCTATGGCTACACCTTC
CAHYPGEGYGYTF
>-|-|TRBV6-4|TRBJ1-1
TGTGCCAGCAGTGCCTCCGTGAACACTGAAGCTTTCTTT
CASSASVNTEAFF
>-|TRBD1|TRBV6-4|TRBJ1-1
TGTGCCAGCAGGGAGACAGGGGCCACTGAAGCTTTCTTT
CASRETGATEAFF
>once|TRBD1|TRBV28|TRBJ1-5
TGTGCCAACCAAAAACAGGGGGCGAATCAGCCCCAGCATTTT
CANQKQGANQPQHF
>-|-|TRBV5-8|TRBJ2-7
TGTGCCGGCGGCAGGGGGGTCGAGCAGTACTTC
CAGGRGVEQYF
>-|-|TRBV10-3|TRBJ2-3
TGTGCCATCAGTGAGTCGGCCGGCACAGATACGCAGTATTTT
CAISESAGTDTQYF
>-|-|TRBV6-5|TRBJ1-2
TGTGCCAGCAGTTACGGGGGGAACGGAGATGGCTACACCTTC
CASSYGGNGDGYTF
>-|-|TRBV5-4|TRBJ2-5
TGTGCCAGCAGCTTGGCCGGTTCAGGGGAGACCCAGTACTTC
CASSLAGSGETQYF
>-|-|TRBV28|TRBJ1-2
TGTGCCAGCAGTTTTCGGGGTTTTGCCTATGGCTACACCTTC
CASSFRGFAYGYTF
>-|-|TRBV6-5|TRBJ2-7
TGTGCCAGCACCCCTGGCGGGTTTCAGGAGCAGTACTTC
CASTPGGFQEQYF
>-|-|TRBV19|TRBJ2-7
TGTGCCAGTAGTATAGCGGGAGATCTTTACGAGCAGTACTTC
CASSIAGDLYEQYF
>-|-|TRBV30|TRBJ1-5
TGTGCCTGGAGTGTACAGATTAATCAGCCCCAGCATTTT
CAWSVQINQPQHF
>-|-|TRBV7-3|TRBJ1-1
TGTGCCAGCAGCAGGGACATCTTGGCCACTGAAGCTTTCTTT
CASSRDILATEAFF
>few|TRBD1|TRBV19|TRBJ1-5
TGTGCCAGTATTTCCGATCCAATCCAGACAGGGCATCAGCCCCAGCATTTT
CASISDPIQTGHQPQHF
>-|-|TRBV6-1|TRBJ1-1
TGTGCCAGCAGTGAATTAGGGGTCGGCACTGAAGCTTTCTTT
CASSELGVGTEAFF
>-|-|TRBV7-9|TRBJ2-1
TGTGCCAGCAGCTTAGAGACTTCGGGGTTTGGTCTCAATGAGCAGTTCTTC
CASSLETSGFGLNEQFF
>-|TRBD1|TRBV5-1|TRBJ2-1
TGCGCCAGCACCCAGCGGACAGGGGGCAGCGATGAGCAGTTCTTC
CASTQRTGGSDEQFF
>-|TRBD1|TRBV29-1|TRBJ2-3
TGCAGCGTGACGACAGGGTTGGGCACAGATACGCAGTATTTT
CSVTTGLGTDTQYF
>-|-|TRBV25-1|TRBJ1-2
TGTGCCAGCAGTGATCCCCAGGTATACTATGGCTACACCTTC
CASSDPQVYYGYTF
>once|TRBD1|TRBV6-1|TRBJ2-7
TGTGCCAGCAGTGAAGCCGAGAGGACAGGGAAAGGCTCCTACGAGCAGTACTTC
CASSEAERTGKGSYEQYF